These 14 T cell receptor beta chains share one sample of origin, sequenced in a study of T-cell memory formation after mild COVID-19 (TCRdb year 2021). Receptor libraries were prepared by 5' RACE. Reads for this sample came from an Illumina NovaSeq 6000. The public reads were reprocessed in TCRdb via fastp at Q25 and MiXCR, keeping in-frame beta chains. Rows are combined by CDR3 protein, so each entry shows the most common genes and DNA. The table for this sample lists under 600,000 distinct CDR3 sequences; about 20% of them were counted only once. Approximately 8.4% of the sample is taken by the ten largest. The sequenced sample was PBMCs or a T cell subset sorted from them (not recorded which). All receptors derive from an adult woman who had mild COVID-19 (a few samples of this study predate the infection). The sample titles of this study are shuffled in the database, so cell type and time point are left out; the donor was told from shared clones.

V usage is TRBV7-9 and J usage is TRBJ1-1, with D unresolved. The CDR3 spans 12 residues. Germline CDR1 reads SEHNR; CDR2 reads FQNEAQ (reference sequence). V was cut by 4 bases and J by 0 bases, with 3 bases left in between. CDR3 DNA sequence: TGTGCCAGCAGCTGGGTGAACACTGAAGCTTTCTTT. Its translation is CASSWVNTEAFF.

The rearrangement joins TRBV6-5 to TRBJ2-1; 10 positions agree with TRBD2. The CDR3 is made up of 19 amino acids. V shed 2 bases and J 0 bases; nucleotides not matched to a gene: 10. Germline V gene lookup returns CDR1 MNHEY and CDR2 SVGAGI. This CDR3 is CASSYDASGSLGSYNEQFF. CDR3 coding DNA: TGTGCCAGCAGTTACGACGCTAGCGGGAGTTTAGGCTCCTACAATGAGCAGTTCTTC.

The chain joins TRBV29-1 to TRBJ2-1, with TRBD1 identical over 9 bases. J was trimmed by 6 bases and V by 5 bases; bases with no gene match: 8. Germline CDR1 and CDR2: SQVTM and ANQGSEA. The CDR3 length is 14 residues. The CDR3 here is CSVRSGTGSNEQFF. For the CDR3, the DNA is TGCAGCGTTCGGTCCGGGACAGGGTCCAATGAGCAGTTCTTC.

The sample holds a few counts of this clonotype. V usage is TRBV4-2 and J usage is TRBJ2-7; D is possibly TRBD2 (6 bases). Germline V gene lookup returns CDR1 LGHNA and CDR2 YNFKEQ. Trimming took 0 bases from V and 3 from J, leaving 9 bases between them. This CDR3 spans 14 amino acids. Here the CDR3 reads CASSQDLGGYEQYF. As DNA, the CDR3 is TGTGCCAGCAGCCAAGATCTGGGGGGCTACGAGCAGTACTTC.

This clonotype was counted between two and nine times. This sequence joins TRBV12-3 or TRBV12-4 and TRBJ1-1; TRBD1 is a possible D gene (6 bases). CDR3 length: 14 amino acids. V was clipped by 6 bases and J by 4 bases, with 15 bases between them. The CDR3 spells CASSQQGSGTEAFF. Written as DNA, the CDR3 is TGTGCCAGCAGCCAACAGGGTTCGGGCACTGAAGCTTTCTTT.

This clonotype was seen more than once but under ten times. CDR3 sequence (DNA): TGTGCCAGCAGTTACGCCACAGGGGAGGTGTCCTACGAGCAGTACTTC. This codes for CASSYATGEVSYEQYF. This chain uses TRBV6-5 with TRBJ2-7, with D maybe TRBD1 (7 bases). The germline V gene encodes CDR1 MNHEY and CDR2 SVGAGI. The CDR3 is 16 residues long. Trimming removed 2 bases at V and 1 base at J, with 15 bases between.

This clonotype was counted between two and nine times. V is TRBV2 and J is TRBJ2-3; 14 bases match TRBD2. CDR1 SNHLY and CDR2 FYNNEI come from the germline V gene. CDR3 length equals 15 residues. The junction had 4 bases not matched to a gene; V was cut back by 3 bases and J by 8 bases. The CDR3 DNA reads as TGTGCCAGCAGTGAGACTAGCGGGAGGGGCGGTACGCAGTATTTT. This translates into CASSETSGRGGTQYF. Variable domain in full (rest from reference TRBV2 and TRBJ2-3): EPEVTQTPSHQVTQMGQEVILRCVPISNHLYFYWYRQILGQKVEFLVSFYNNEISEKSEIFDDQFSVERPDGSNFTLKIRSTKLEDSAMYFCASSETSGRGGTQYFGPGTRLTVL.

This chain joins TRBV19 and TRBJ1-6, with D perhaps matching TRBD1 (5 bases). In germline, CDR1 is LNHDA, CDR2 SQIVND (reference sequence). Trimming cost V 6 bases and J 8 bases, with 14 bases left between them. The CDR3 is 14 residues long. The CDR3 loop is CASSPAGGDSPLHF. CDR3 sequence (DNA): TGTGCCAGTAGCCCTGCCGGGGGGGATTCACCCCTCCACTTT.

This clonotype occurred once. The chain joins TRBV12-3 or TRBV12-4 to TRBJ2-1; 9 bases map to TRBD2. The CDR3 is made up of 15 amino acids. V trimming: 4 bases; J trimming: 8 bases; junction bases outside the gene matches: 9. The CDR3, as DNA: TGTGCCAGCAGTTCTTTAGCGGGGGCTATCGATGAGCAGTTCTTC. Translating gives CASSSLAGAIDEQFF.

This clonotype was recorded a few times. The chain joins TRBV20-1 to TRBJ1-1, with TRBD1 as a possible D gene (5 bases). V lost 4 bases and J 0 bases, leaving 15 bases between the germline ends. The CDR3 extends over 15 amino acids. Germline CDR1 and CDR2: DFQATT and SNEGSKA (reference sequence). The DNA of the CDR3 is TGCAGTGCTAAGGACAAAGGTCCCATGAACACTGAAGCTTTCTTT. Residues: CSAKDKGPMNTEAFF.

This clonotype was found a few times. The chain combines TRBV20-1 with TRBJ2-7; D might be TRBD1 or TRBD2, each matching 5 bases. This CDR3 is built from 20 residues. V lost 5 bases and J 7 bases, leaving 39 bases between the germline ends. Germline values: CDR1 DFQATT, CDR2 SNEGSKA (reference sequence). The CDR3 sequence is CSADPGDQKSGWFQLREQYF. The CDR3 nucleotides are TGCAGTGCTGACCCCGGGGACCAAAAATCGGGCTGGTTTCAACTACGAGAGCAGTACTTC.

This clonotype was seen only once. V gene TRBV28 combines with J gene TRBJ2-3; no definite D call. CDR3 length equals 10 residues. The V gene's germline CDR1 is MDHEN and CDR2 SYDVKM. V lost 7 bases, J lost 8 bases, and 7 bases lay in between. CDR3: CASMRVTQYF. CDR3 DNA: TGTGCCAGCATGAGAGTTACGCAGTATTTT.

The sample holds a few counts of this clonotype. The genes are TRBV6-5 and TRBJ2-7; 9 nucleotides match TRBD1. This CDR3 contains 18 residues. Germline V gene data show CDR1 as MNHEY and CDR2 as SVGAGI. V shed 3 bases and J 3 bases; nucleotides not matched to a gene: 15. CDR3 DNA: TGTGCCAGCAGTTATCAAATATACCGGACAGGGGTAGGCTACGAGCAGTACTTC. Translation: CASSYQIYRTGVGYEQYF.

The CDR3 region has the DNA TGTGCCAGCAGCCTGGGGGGGATGTGGAACTATGGCTACACCTTC. As protein: CASSLGGMWNYGYTF. The chain carries TRBV12-3 or TRBV12-4 and TRBJ1-2, with D maybe TRBD1 (5 bases). Trimming left V 6 bases short and J 2 bases short, with 16 bases between. This CDR3 comprises 15 residues.